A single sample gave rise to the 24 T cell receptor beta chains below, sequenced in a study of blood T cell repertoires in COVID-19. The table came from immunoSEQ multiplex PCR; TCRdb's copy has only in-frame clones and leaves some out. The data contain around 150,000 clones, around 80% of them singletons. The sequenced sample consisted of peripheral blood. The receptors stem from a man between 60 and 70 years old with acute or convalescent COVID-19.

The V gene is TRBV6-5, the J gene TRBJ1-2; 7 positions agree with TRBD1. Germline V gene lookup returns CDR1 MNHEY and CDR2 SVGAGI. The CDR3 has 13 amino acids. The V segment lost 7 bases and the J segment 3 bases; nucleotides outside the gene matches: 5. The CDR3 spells CASTRQGDYGYTF. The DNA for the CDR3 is TGTGCCAGCACAAGGCAGGGGGACTATGGCTACACCTTC.

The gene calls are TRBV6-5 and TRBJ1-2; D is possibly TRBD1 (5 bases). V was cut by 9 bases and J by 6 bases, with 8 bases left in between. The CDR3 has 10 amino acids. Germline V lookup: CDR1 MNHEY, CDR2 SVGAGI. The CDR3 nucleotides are TGTGCCAGGGACATCGATGGCTACACCTTC. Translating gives CARDIDGYTF.

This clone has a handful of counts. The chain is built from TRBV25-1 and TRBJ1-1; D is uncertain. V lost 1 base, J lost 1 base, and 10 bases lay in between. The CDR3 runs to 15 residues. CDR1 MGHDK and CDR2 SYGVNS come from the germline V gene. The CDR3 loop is CASSESGTRNTEAFF. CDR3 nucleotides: TGTGCCAGCAGTGAATCAGGCACTCGGAACACTGAAGCTTTCTTT.

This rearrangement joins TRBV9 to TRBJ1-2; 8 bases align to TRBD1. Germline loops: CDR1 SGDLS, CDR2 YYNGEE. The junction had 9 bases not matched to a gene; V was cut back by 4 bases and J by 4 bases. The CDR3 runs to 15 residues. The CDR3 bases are TGTGCCAGCAGCACAGAGGCAGGGGGCAGCTATGGCTACACCTTC. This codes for CASSTEAGGSYGYTF. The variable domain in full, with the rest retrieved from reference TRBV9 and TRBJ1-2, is DSGVTQTPKHLITATGQRVTLRCSPRSGDLSVYWYQQSLDQGLQFLIQYYNGEERAKGNILERFSAQQFPDLHSELNLSSLELGDSALYFCASSTEAGGSYGYTFGSGTRLTVV.

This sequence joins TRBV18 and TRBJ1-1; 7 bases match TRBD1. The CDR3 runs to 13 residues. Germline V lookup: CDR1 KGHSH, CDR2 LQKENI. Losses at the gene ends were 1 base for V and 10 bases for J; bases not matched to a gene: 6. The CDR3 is CASSPQDREVAFF. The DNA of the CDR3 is TGTGCCAGCTCACCACAAGACAGGGAAGTAGCTTTCTTT.

The CDR3, as DNA: TGTGCCAGTTTGAAGATGGAGGGGACTGAAGCTTTCTTT. It encodes CASLKMEGTEAFF. The J gene is TRBJ1-1, the V gene TRBV19; D perhaps matches TRBD1 (5 bases). Germline assignment: CDR1 LNHDA and CDR2 SQIVND (reference sequence). This CDR3 has 13 residues. Trimming removed 8 bases at V and 5 bases at J, with 15 bases between.

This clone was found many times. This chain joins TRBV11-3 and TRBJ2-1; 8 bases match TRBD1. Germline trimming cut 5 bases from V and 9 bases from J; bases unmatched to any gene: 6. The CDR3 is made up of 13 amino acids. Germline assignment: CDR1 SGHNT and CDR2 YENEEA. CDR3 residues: CASSRDRLSEQFF. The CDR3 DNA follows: TGTGCCAGCAGCCGGGACAGGTTAAGTGAGCAGTTCTTC.

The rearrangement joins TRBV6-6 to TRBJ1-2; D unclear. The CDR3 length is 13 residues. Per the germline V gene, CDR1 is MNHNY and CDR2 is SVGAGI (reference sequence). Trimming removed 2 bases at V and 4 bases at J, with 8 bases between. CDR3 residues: CASSYEGSYGYTF. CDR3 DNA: TGTGCCAGCAGTTACGAGGGAAGCTATGGCTACACCTTC.

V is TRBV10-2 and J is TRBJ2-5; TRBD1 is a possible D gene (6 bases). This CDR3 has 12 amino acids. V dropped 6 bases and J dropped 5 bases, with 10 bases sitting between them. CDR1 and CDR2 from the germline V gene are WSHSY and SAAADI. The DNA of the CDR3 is TGCGCCAGCAGCTCTAGGGGGGAGACCCAGTACTTC. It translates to CASSSRGETQYF.

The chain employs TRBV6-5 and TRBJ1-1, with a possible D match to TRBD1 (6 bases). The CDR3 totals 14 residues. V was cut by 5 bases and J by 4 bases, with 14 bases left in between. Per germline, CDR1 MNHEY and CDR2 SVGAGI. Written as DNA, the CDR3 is TGTGCCAGCAGTAGGGGGTTGGGTGCCACTGAAGCTTTCTTT. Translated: CASSRGLGATEAFF.

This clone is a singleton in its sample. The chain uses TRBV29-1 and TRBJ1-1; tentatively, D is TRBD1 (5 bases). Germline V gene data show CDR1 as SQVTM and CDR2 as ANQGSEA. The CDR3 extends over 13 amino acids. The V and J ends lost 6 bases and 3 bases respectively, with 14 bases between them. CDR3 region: CSVKPGLDTEAFF. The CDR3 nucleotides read TGCAGCGTCAAACCGGGACTAGACACTGAAGCTTTCTTT.

CDR3 protein: CASTRDRSSYNEQFF. CDR3 bases: TGTGCCAGCACGAGAGACCGGAGCTCCTACAATGAGCAGTTCTTC. J is TRBJ2-1 and V is TRBV27; unclear D gene. CDR3 size: 15 residues. Germline V lookup: CDR1 MNHEY, CDR2 SMNVEV (reference sequence). V was cut by 7 bases and J by 0 bases, with 13 bases left in between.

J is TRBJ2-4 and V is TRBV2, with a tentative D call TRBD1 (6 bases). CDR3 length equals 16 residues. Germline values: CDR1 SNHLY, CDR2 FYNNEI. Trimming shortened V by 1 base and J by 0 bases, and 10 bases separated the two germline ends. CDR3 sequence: CASSEGQGIAKNIQYF. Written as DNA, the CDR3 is TGTGCCAGCAGTGAAGGGCAGGGGATAGCCAAAAACATTCAGTACTTC. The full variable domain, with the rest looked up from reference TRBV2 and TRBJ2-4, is EPEVTQTPSHQVTQMGQEVILRCVPISNHLYFYWYRQILGQKVEFLVSFYNNEISEKSEIFDDQFSVERPDGSNFTLKIRSTKLEDSAMYFCASSEGQGIAKNIQYFGAGTRLSVL.

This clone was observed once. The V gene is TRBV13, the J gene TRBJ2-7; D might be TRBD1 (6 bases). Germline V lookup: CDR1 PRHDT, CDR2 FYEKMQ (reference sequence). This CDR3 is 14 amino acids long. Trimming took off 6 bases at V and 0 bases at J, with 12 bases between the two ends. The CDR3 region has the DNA TGTGCCAGCAGTCGAACAGGGAGCTCCTACGAGCAGTACTTC. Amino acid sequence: CASSRTGSSYEQYF.

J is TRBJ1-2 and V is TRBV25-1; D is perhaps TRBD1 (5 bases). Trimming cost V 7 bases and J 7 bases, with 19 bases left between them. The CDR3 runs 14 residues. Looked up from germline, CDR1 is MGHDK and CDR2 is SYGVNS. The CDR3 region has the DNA TGTGCCAGCACCCGGGGGGGTTCCGCTAGTGGCTACACCTTC. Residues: CASTRGGSASGYTF.

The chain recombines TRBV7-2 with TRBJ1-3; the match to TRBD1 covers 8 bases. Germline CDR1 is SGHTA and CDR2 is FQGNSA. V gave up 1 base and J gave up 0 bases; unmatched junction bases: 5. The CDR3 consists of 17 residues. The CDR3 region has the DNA TGTGCCAGCAGCTTAGGGACAGGGCCATCCTCTGGAAACACCATATATTTT. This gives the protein CASSLGTGPSSGNTIYF.

For the CDR3, the DNA is TGTGCCAGTAGTATCCTGAATGAAAAACTGTTTTTT. Translating it yields CASSILNEKLFF. This rearrangement joins TRBV19 to TRBJ1-4; no reliable D call. V was clipped by 3 bases and J by 5 bases, with 4 bases between them. Per the germline V gene, CDR1 is LNHDA and CDR2 is SQIVND (reference sequence). The CDR3 length is 12 residues.

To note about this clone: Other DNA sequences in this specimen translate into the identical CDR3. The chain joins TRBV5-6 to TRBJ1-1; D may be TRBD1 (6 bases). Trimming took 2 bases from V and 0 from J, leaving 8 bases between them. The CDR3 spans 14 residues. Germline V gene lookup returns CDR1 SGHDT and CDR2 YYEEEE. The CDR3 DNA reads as TGTGCCAGCAGCTTCGGGGGGCTGAACACTGAAGCTTTCTTT. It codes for CASSFGGLNTEAFF.

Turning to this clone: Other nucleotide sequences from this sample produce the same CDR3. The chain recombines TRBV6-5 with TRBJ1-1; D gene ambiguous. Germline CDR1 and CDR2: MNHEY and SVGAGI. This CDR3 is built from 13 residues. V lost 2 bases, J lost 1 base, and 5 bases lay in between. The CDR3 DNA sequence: TGTGCCAGCAGTTACGGCGGGAACACTGAAGCTTTCTTT. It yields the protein CASSYGGNTEAFF.

The CDR3 DNA reads as TGTGCCAGCAGCTCTGGACAGGGGAACAATCAGCCCCAGCATTTT. Its translation: CASSSGQGNNQPQHF. The chain links TRBV7-8 to TRBJ1-5, with 9 bases identical to TRBD1. J was trimmed by 3 bases and V by 4 bases; bases with no gene match: 4. The CDR3 has 15 amino acids. The germline CDR1 and CDR2 sequences are SGHVS and FQNEAQ.

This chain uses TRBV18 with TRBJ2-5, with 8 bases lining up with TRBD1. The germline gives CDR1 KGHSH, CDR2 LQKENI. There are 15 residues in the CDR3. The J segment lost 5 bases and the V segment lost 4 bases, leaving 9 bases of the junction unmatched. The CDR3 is CASSLQDRATETQYF. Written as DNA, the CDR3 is TGTGCCAGCTCACTACAGGACAGGGCGACGGAGACCCAGTACTTC.

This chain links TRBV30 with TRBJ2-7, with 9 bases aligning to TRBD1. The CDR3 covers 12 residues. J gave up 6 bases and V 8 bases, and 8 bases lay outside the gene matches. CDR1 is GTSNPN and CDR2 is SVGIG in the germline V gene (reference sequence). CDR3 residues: CASLHRGLEQYF. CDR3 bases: TGTGCCAGCTTGCACAGGGGGCTCGAGCAGTACTTC. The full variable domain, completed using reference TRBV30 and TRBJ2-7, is SQTIHQWPATLVQPVGSPLSLECTVEGTSNPNLYWYRQAAGRGLQLLFYSVGIGQISSEVPQNLSASRPQDRQFILSSKKLLLSDSGFYLCASLHRGLEQYFGPGTRLTVT.

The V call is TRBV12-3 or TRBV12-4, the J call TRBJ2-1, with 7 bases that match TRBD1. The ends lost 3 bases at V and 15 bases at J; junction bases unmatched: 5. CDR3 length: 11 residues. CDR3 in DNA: TGTGCCAGCAGTTTTGCCGACAGGGCGTTCTTC. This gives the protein CASSFADRAFF.

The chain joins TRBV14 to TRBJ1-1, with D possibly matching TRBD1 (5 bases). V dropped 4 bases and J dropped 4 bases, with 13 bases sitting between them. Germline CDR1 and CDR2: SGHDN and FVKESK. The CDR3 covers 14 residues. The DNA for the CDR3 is TGTGCCAGCAGCCTAGCTCAGGGAGGCACTGAAGCTTTCTTT. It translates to CASSLAQGGTEAFF.